This T cell receptor beta chain appears in the sequencing data of a study of T cell changes during pregnancy in multiple sclerosis. Trimming removed 5 bases from V and 0 bases from J; junction bases left unmatched: 7. The CDR3 has 16 amino acids. Germline lookup yields CDR1 SEHNR and CDR2 FQNEAQ (reference sequence). Sequencing was performed with immunoSEQ multiplex PCR; in TCRdb, only in-frame clones are kept and a portion is missing. This sample has 60,000 to 75,000 clones, with 92% found just once. The starting material was peripheral blood, obtained after pregnancy. This sequence was found in a female donor with multiple sclerosis, enrolled in a pregnancy study. V is TRBV7-9 and J is TRBJ1-2, with 9 nucleotides matching TRBD1. The CDR3 DNA follows: TGTGCCAGCAGCATCCAAAACAGGGGGCCTAACTATGGCTACACCTTC. Its translation is CASSIQNRGPNYGYTF.